Presented here are 7 T cell receptor beta chains from one specimen sequenced in a study of blood T cell repertoires in COVID-19. Generated by immunoSEQ multiplex PCR, the TCRdb table keeps only in-frame clones and is missing some. Of about 230,000 clones listed, roughly 81% are singletons. Sequences were obtained from peripheral blood. The receptors stem from a woman of 80 years or more with COVID-19, enrolled during active disease.

Notes on this clone: A junction end diverges from the germline sequence, so it may reflect a read error. This sequence joins TRBV4-1 and TRBJ1-2; D is ambiguous. In germline, CDR1 is MGHRA, CDR2 YSYEKL. CDR3 length: 13 residues. The CDR3 sequence: CASSQEFRVRIYF. The CDR3 DNA reads TGCGCCAGCAGCCAAGAATTTCGTGTCCGAATCTACTTC.

The V and J genes are TRBV2 and TRBJ1-6; TRBD1 matches at 8 bases. The CDR3 is 15 residues long. V lost 7 bases to trimming and J lost 6 bases; unmatched junction nucleotides: 8. Germline-derived CDR1 and CDR2 are SNHLY and FYNNEI. CDR3 nucleotide sequence: TGTGCCAGCAAGAATATGGGACAGGTTAATTCACCCCTCCACTTT. Its translation is CASKNMGQVNSPLHF.

The chain combines TRBV2 with TRBJ1-2; 11 nucleotides line up with TRBD1. After removal of 6 bases from V and 7 bases from J, the junction contained 7 bases not matched to a gene. This CDR3 spans 14 amino acids. Germline CDR1 SNHLY, CDR2 FYNNEI. CDR3 residues: CASRPTGTGGGYTF. The DNA of the CDR3 is TGTGCCAGCAGGCCCACCGGGACAGGGGGTGGCTACACCTTC.

The CDR3 coding sequence is TGTGCCAGCAGTGTTGACAGGGCGATAGCCAAAAACATTCAGTACTTC. As protein: CASSVDRAIAKNIQYF. The chain joins TRBV2 to TRBJ2-4, with TRBD1 matching over 7 bases. Per germline, CDR1 SNHLY and CDR2 FYNNEI. CDR3 length: 16 residues. Losses at the gene ends were 4 bases for V and 0 bases for J; bases not matched to a gene: 6.

This chain connects TRBV7-2 to TRBJ2-3; D gene ambiguous. Trimming removed 5 bases from V and 3 bases from J, with 12 bases in between. Germline-derived CDR1 and CDR2 are SGHTA and FQGNSA. The CDR3 consists of 14 residues. The DNA for the CDR3 is TGTGCCAGCAGCCCACACCTCCTGACAGATACGCAGTATTTT. This translates into CASSPHLLTDTQYF. The full variable domain, its missing parts supplied by reference TRBV7-2 and TRBJ2-3, is GAGVSQSPSNKVTEKGKDVELRCDPISGHTALYWYRQSLGQGLEFLIYFQGNSAPDKSGLPSDRFSAERTGGSVSTLTIQRTQQEDSAVYLCASSPHLLTDTQYFGPGTRLTVL.

This clone was recorded once. The chain carries TRBV20-1 and TRBJ1-1; perhaps TRBD1 as D (5 bases). V was cut by 3 bases and J by 5 bases, with 22 bases left in between. Germline assignment: CDR1 DFQATT and CDR2 SNEGSKA (reference sequence). This CDR3 is 16 amino acids long. The CDR3 sequence is CSASIDPRASGTEAFF. The CDR3 DNA follows: TGCAGTGCTAGTATCGACCCCAGGGCTTCAGGGACTGAAGCTTTCTTT.

The V gene is TRBV5-4, the J gene TRBJ2-3; 10 bases line up with TRBD2. CDR3 size: 16 residues. CDR1 SGHNT and CDR2 YYREEE come from the germline V gene (reference sequence). V trimming: 4 bases; J trimming: 2 bases; junction bases outside the gene matches: 7. CDR3 nucleotide sequence: TGTGCCAGCAGCCTTCCCGGGACTAGCGTCACAGATACGCAGTATTTT. As protein: CASSLPGTSVTDTQYF.